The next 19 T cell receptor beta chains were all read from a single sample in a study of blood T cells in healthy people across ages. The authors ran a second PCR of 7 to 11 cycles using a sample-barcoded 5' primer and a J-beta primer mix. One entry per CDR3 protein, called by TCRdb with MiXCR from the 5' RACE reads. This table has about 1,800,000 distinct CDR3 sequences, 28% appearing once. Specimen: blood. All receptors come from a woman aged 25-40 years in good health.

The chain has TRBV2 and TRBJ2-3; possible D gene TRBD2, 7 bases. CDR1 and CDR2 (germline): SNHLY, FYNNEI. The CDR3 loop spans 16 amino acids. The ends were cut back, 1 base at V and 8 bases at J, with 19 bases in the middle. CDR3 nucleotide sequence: TGTGCCAGCAGTGAAGGGCCGACTAGGGGGGGCGTTACGCAGTATTTT. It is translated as CASSEGPTRGGVTQYF.

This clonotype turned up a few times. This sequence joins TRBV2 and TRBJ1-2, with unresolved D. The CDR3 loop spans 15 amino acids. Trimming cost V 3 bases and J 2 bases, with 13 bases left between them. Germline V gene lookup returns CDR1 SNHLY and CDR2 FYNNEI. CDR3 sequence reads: CASSDGRSGNYGYTF. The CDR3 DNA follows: TGTGCCAGCAGTGACGGAAGGTCGGGCAACTATGGCTACACCTTC.

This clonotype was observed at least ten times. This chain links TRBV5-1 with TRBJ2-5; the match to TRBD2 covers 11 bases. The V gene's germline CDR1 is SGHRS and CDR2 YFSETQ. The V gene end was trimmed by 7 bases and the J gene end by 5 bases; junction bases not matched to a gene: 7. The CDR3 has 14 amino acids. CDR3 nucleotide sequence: TGCGCCAGCGGTAGCGGGGGGGCAACGGAGACCCAGTACTTC. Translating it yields CASGSGGATETQYF.

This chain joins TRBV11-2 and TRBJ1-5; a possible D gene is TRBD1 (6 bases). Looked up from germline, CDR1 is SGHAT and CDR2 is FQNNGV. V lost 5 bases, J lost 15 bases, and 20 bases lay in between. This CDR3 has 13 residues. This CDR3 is CASSLRRDKKLHF. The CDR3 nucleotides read TGTGCCAGCAGCCTACGGCGGGACAAGAAGCTGCATTTT.

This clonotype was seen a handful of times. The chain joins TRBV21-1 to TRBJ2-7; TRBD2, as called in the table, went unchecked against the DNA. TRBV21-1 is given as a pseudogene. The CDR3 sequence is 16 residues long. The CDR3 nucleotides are TGTGCCAGCAGCAAATGTTGTAGCGGGAGGTTCTACGAGCAGTACTTC. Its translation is CASSKCCSGRFYEQYF.

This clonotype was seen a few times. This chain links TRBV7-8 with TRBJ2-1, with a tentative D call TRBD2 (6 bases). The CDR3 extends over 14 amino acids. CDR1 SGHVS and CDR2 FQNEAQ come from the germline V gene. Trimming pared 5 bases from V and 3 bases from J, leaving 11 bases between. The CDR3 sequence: CASSDRDFYNEQFF. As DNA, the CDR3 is TGTGCCAGCAGCGACCGGGACTTCTACAATGAGCAGTTCTTC.

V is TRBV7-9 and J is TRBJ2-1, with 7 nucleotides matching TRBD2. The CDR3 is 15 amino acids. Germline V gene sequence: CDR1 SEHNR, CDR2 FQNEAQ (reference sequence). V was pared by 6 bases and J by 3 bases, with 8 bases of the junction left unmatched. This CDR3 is CASSRGGRGYNEQFF. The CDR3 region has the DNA TGTGCCAGCAGTCGGGGCGGGAGAGGCTACAATGAGCAGTTCTTC.

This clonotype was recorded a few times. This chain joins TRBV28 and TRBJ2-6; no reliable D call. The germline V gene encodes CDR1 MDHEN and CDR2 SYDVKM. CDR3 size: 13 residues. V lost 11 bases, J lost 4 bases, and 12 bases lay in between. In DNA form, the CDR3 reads TGTGCCGGATCACTGCGAGGGGCCAACGTCCTGACTTTC. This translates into CAGSLRGANVLTF.

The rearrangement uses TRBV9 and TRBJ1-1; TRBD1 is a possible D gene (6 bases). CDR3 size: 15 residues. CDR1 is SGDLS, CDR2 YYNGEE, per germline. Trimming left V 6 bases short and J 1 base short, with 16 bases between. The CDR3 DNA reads TGTGCCAGCACCCAGTCAGGGGACCCGAACACTGAAGCTTTCTTT. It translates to CASTQSGDPNTEAFF.

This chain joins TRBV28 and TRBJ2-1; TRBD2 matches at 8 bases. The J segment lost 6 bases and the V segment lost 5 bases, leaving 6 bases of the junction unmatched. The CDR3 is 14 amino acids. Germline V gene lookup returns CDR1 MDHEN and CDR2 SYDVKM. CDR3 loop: CASSVAGTLNEQFF. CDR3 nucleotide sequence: TGTGCCAGCAGTGTAGCGGGGACACTCAATGAGCAGTTCTTC. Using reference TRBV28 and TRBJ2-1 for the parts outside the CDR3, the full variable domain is DVKVTQSSRYLVKRTGEKVFLECVQDMDHENMFWYRQDPGLGLRLIYFSYDVKMKEKGDIPEGYSVSREKKERFSLILESASTNQTSMYLCASSVAGTLNEQFFGPGTRLTVL.

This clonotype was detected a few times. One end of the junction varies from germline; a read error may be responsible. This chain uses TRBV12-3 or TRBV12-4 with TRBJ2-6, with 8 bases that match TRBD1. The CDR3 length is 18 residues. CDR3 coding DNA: TGTGCCAGCAGACGACTCATAGGACAGGGCCCTGGGGCCAACGTCCGGACTTTC. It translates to CASRRLIGQGPGANVRTF.

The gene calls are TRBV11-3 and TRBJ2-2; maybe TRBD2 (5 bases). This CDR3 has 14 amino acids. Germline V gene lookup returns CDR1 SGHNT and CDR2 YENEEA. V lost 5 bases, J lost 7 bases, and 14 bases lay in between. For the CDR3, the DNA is TGTGCCAGCAGCCCGTTACGGGAAGGCGGGGAGCTGTTTTTT. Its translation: CASSPLREGGELFF.

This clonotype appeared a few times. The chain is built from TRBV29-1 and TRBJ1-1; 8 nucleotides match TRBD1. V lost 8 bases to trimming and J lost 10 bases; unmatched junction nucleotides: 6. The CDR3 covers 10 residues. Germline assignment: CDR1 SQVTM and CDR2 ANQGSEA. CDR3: CSTRDRRAFF. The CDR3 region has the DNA TGCAGCACCCGGGACAGGAGAGCTTTCTTT.

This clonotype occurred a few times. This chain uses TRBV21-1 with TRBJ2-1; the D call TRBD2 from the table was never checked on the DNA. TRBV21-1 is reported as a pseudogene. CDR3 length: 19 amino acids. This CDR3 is CASSKSLTGTSGDYNEQFF. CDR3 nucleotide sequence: TGTGCCAGCAGCAAAAGTTTAACCGGGACTAGCGGAGACTACAATGAGCAGTTCTTC.

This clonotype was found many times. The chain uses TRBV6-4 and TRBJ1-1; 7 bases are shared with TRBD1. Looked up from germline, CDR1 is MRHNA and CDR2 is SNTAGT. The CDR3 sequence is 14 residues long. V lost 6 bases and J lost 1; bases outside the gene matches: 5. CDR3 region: CASSAGTENTEAFF. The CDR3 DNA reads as TGTGCCAGCAGCGCCGGGACAGAGAACACTGAAGCTTTCTTT.

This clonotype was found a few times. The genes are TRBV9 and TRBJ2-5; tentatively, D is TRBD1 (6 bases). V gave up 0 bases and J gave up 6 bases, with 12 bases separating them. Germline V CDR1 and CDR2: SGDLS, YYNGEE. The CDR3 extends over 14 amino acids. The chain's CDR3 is CASSVVQGPKTQYF. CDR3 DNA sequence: TGTGCCAGCAGCGTAGTTCAGGGGCCAAAGACCCAGTACTTC.

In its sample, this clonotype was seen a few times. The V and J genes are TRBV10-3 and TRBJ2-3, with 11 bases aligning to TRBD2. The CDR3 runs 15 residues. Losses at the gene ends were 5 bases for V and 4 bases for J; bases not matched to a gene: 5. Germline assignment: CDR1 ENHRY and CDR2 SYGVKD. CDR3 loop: CAISKLAGVSDTQYF. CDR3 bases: TGTGCCATCAGTAAACTAGCGGGAGTATCAGATACGCAGTATTTT.

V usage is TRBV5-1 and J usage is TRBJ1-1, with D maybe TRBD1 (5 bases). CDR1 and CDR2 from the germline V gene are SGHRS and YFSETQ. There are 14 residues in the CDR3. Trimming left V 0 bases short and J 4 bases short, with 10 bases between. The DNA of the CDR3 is TGCGCCAGCAGCTTGGACAGGCAGTCCACTGAAGCTTTCTTT. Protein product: CASSLDRQSTEAFF.

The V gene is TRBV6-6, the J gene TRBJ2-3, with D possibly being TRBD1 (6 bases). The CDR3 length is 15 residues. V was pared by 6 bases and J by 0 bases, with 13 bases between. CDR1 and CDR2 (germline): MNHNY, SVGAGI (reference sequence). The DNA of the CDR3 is TGTGCCAGCAGCCCCGGGACAACTAGCACAGATACGCAGTATTTT. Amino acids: CASSPGTTSTDTQYF.